A single sample is the source of the 19 T cell receptor beta chains below, sequenced in a study of CD8 T cells in ankylosing spondylitis. Which antigens these TCRs recognize remains unknown. Study results and caveats: Typical of ankylosing spondylitis blood, it appeared, was a TCR beta motif of 7 or 8 highly homologous variants.

TCRdb recomputed calls from the 5' RACE reads with MiXCR, one row per CDR3 protein. The table has a few hundred thousand distinct CDR3 sequences, about a fifth seen once. Sequenced sample: blood, either unsorted or a sorted T cell fraction (not recorded which). The receptors were sampled from a male donor with ankylosing spondylitis.

This clonotype came up a few times. V and J are TRBV7-2 and TRBJ2-2, with 12 bases lining up with TRBD2. The CDR3 has 16 amino acids. Losses at the gene ends were 0 bases for V and 6 bases for J; bases not matched to a gene: 2. Per the germline V gene, CDR1 is SGHTA and CDR2 is FQGNSA. CDR3 amino acids: CASSLALAGGPGELFF. CDR3 coding DNA: TGTGCCAGCAGCTTAGCGCTAGCGGGAGGGCCCGGGGAGCTGTTTTTT.

The chain recombines TRBV19 with TRBJ2-3, with a weak D call TRBD2 (6 bases). The V and J ends lost 7 bases and 0 bases respectively, with 8 bases between them. Germline V gives CDR1 LNHDA, CDR2 SQIVND (reference sequence). The CDR3 runs to 13 residues. The CDR3 region is CASTAGSTDTQYF. In DNA form, the CDR3 reads TGTGCCAGTACCGCGGGAAGCACAGATACGCAGTATTTT.

This clonotype was observed a handful of times. The rearrangement joins TRBV29-1 to TRBJ2-7; D uncertain. CDR1 is SQVTM, CDR2 ANQGSEA, per germline. Trimming left V 4 bases short and J 5 bases short, with 9 bases between. This CDR3 region has 11 residues. The CDR3 DNA reads TGCAGCGTTGCCTTGGGCGACGAGCAGTACTTC. Its protein is CSVALGDEQYF.

This sequence joins TRBV20-1 and TRBJ1-1, with 8 nucleotides matching TRBD1. Looked up from germline, CDR1 is DFQATT and CDR2 is SNEGSKA (reference sequence). The CDR3 consists of 16 residues. V dropped 1 base and J dropped 5; count of bases not matched to a gene: 12. The CDR3, as DNA: TGCAGTGCTAGAGGCGGGGGGCAGGGGGCAGGGACTGAAGCTTTCTTT. Translation gives CSARGGGQGAGTEAFF.

The chain links TRBV15 to TRBJ1-2; weak D call: TRBD1 (5 bases). The germline CDR1 and CDR2 sequences are LNHNV and YYDKDF (reference sequence). V was trimmed by 0 bases and J by 6 bases, leaving 17 bases between them. CDR3 length: 16 residues. The chain's CDR3 is CATSRELGGAEHGYTF. CDR3 DNA: TGTGCCACCAGCAGAGAGTTGGGAGGGGCGGAACATGGCTACACCTTC.

V usage is TRBV12-3 or TRBV12-4 and J usage is TRBJ2-7, with 9 positions matching TRBD1. CDR3 length equals 18 residues. The V gene end was trimmed by 1 base and the J gene end by 2 bases; junction bases not matched to a gene: 12. The CDR3 sequence is CASSLESIWDRAAYEQYF. The CDR3 DNA follows: TGTGCCAGCAGTTTAGAGTCCATATGGGACAGGGCAGCCTACGAGCAGTACTTC.

The gene calls are TRBV7-3 and TRBJ2-3; no clear D gene. The CDR3 is made up of 14 amino acids. Germline CDR1 reads SGHTA; CDR2 reads FQGTGA. V shed 1 base and J shed 3 bases, with 8 bases lying between them. The CDR3 sequence: CASSLRSGTDTQYF. The CDR3 DNA sequence: TGTGCCAGCAGCTTAAGGTCGGGTACAGATACGCAGTATTTT.

This clonotype was counted only a few times. For the CDR3, the DNA is TGCAGCGCCCGGGACAGGGGACGTCGGGATGAGCAGTTCTTC. It yields the protein CSARDRGRRDEQFF. The chain couples TRBV29-1 to TRBJ2-1; 10 bases align to TRBD1. After removal of 7 bases from V and 8 bases from J, the junction contained 11 bases not matched to a gene. The CDR3 consists of 14 residues. Germline V CDR1 and CDR2: SQVTM, ANQGSEA.

The V call is TRBV3-1, the J call TRBJ2-7; 7 bases map to TRBD1. Germline CDR1 reads LGHDT; CDR2 reads YNNKEL (reference sequence). The CDR3 is 16 amino acids. V lost 4 bases, J lost 0 bases, and 9 bases stayed unmatched. The CDR3 protein is CASSLRPGQSSYEQYF. CDR3 in DNA: TGTGCCAGCAGCCTGAGACCGGGACAGAGCTCCTACGAGCAGTACTTC.

The genes are TRBV6-5 and TRBJ1-2; 8 bases map to TRBD1. The CDR3 is 15 amino acids. Trimming removed 2 bases from V and 8 bases from J; junction bases left unmatched: 10. CDR1 and CDR2 from the germline V gene are MNHEY and SVGAGI. Here the CDR3 reads CASSYDPGRGHGYTF. CDR3 nucleotides: TGTGCCAGCAGTTACGACCCCGGCAGGGGGCACGGCTACACCTTC.

This chain joins TRBV7-9 and TRBJ1-2; 7 nucleotides agree with TRBD1. Germline CDR1 and CDR2: SEHNR and FQNEAQ (reference sequence). J lost 5 bases, V lost 5 bases, and 5 bases had no gene match. There are 13 residues in the CDR3. CDR3 in amino acids: CASSRDRWYGYTF. CDR3 nucleotides: TGTGCCAGCAGCAGGGACAGATGGTATGGCTACACCTTC.

The rearrangement joins TRBV5-1 to TRBJ2-5; TRBD2 is a possible D gene (6 bases). Looked up from germline, CDR1 is SGHRS and CDR2 is YFSETQ. This CDR3 has 16 amino acids. V lost 3 bases, J lost 2 bases, and 17 bases lay in between. The CDR3 here is CASSSILGGLQETQYF. Written as DNA, the CDR3 is TGCGCCAGCAGCTCCATCCTCGGGGGATTACAAGAGACCCAGTACTTC.

This clonotype was counted a few times. The chain combines TRBV2 with TRBJ1-2; 8 bases match TRBD1. From germline, CDR1 is SNHLY and CDR2 FYNNEI. With V trimmed by 4 bases and J by 3 bases, 10 bases remained unmatched. This CDR3 contains 16 residues. CDR3: CASSGETGVKYYGYTF. The CDR3, as DNA: TGTGCCAGCAGTGGGGAGACAGGGGTTAAGTACTATGGCTACACCTTC.

The gene calls are TRBV6-1 and TRBJ2-4, with TRBD2 matching over 9 bases. The CDR3 extends over 14 amino acids. V gave up 5 bases and J gave up 11 bases; unmatched junction bases: 10. Germline V gene data show CDR1 as MNHNS and CDR2 as SASEGT. The CDR3 sequence: CASSPDFSSGVQYF. The CDR3, as DNA: TGTGCCAGCAGTCCCGACTTTTCTAGCGGGGTTCAGTACTTC.

This clonotype appeared a single time. The chain recombines TRBV19 with TRBJ1-3; D gene uncertain. The V gene's germline CDR1 is LNHDA and CDR2 SQIVND (reference sequence). The CDR3 has 16 residues. The germline V and J ends were trimmed by 5 bases and 1 base, with 15 bases remaining between them. CDR3 in amino acids: CASSLAPTGSGNTIYF. Written as DNA, the CDR3 is TGTGCCAGTAGTCTCGCCCCCACGGGGTCTGGAAACACCATATATTTT.

The chain carries TRBV5-1 and TRBJ2-2; perhaps TRBD2 as D (6 bases). The V gene's germline CDR1 is SGHRS and CDR2 YFSETQ. The V end lost 3 bases, the J end lost 1 base, and 16 bases lay between the germline ends. CDR3 length equals 17 residues. The DNA of the CDR3 is TGCGCCAGCAGCTCTAAAGCGGGTCAGTTGAACACCGGGGAGCTGTTTTTT. The encoded protein is CASSSKAGQLNTGELFF. Variable domain in full (rest from reference TRBV5-1 and TRBJ2-2): KAGVTQTPRYLIKTRGQQVTLSCSPISGHRSVSWYQQTPGQGLQFLFEYFSETQRNKGNFPGRFSGRQFSNSRSEMNVSTLELGDSALYLCASSSKAGQLNTGELFFGEGSRLTVL.

In its sample, this clonotype was seen a few times. The chain uses TRBV18 and TRBJ2-5, with a tentative D call TRBD2 (5 bases). CDR1 is KGHSH and CDR2 is LQKENI in the germline V gene. V was cut by 3 bases and J by 2 bases, with 13 bases left in between. The CDR3 is 15 amino acids. The DNA for the CDR3 is TGTGCCAGCTCACCCAGGACTGAAGCTCAAGAGACCCAGTACTTC. Protein product: CASSPRTEAQETQYF.

V is TRBV15 and J is TRBJ2-7, with 7 bases aligning to TRBD2. This CDR3 is 16 amino acids long. Germline V gene data show CDR1 as LNHNV and CDR2 as YYDKDF (reference sequence). Losses at the gene ends were 3 bases for V and 2 bases for J; bases not matched to a gene: 10. This CDR3 is CATSSGELATTYEQYF. CDR3 coding DNA: TGTGCCACCAGCAGCGGCGAACTAGCGACTACCTACGAGCAGTACTTC.

This clonotype appeared a few times. The chain joins TRBV12-5 to TRBJ2-3; 8 bases line up with TRBD2. The CDR3 spans 20 residues. J gave up 2 bases and V 5 bases, and 21 bases lay outside the gene matches. CDR1 and CDR2 (germline): LGHNT, FRNRAP. Here the CDR3 reads CASGPKGGTRRTNPTDTQYF. The CDR3 DNA follows: TGTGCTAGTGGTCCCAAAGGGGGGACTAGGAGGACCAACCCCACAGATACGCAGTATTTT.